Here is one T cell receptor beta chain with its context. Sequencing used immunoSEQ multiplex PCR; TCRdb keeps in-frame clones, though not all of them. The table lists some 200,000 clones, around 85% of them singletons. This sample is drawn from a study of blood T cell repertoires in COVID-19. Turning to the study itself: Samples representing acute and convalescent COVID-19 were sourced from the United States, Italy and Spain. T cells, B-cell-depleted T cells, or PBMCs provided the cDNA or gDNA that served as material.

J lost 8 bases, V lost 2 bases, and 1 base had no gene match. Per germline, CDR1 WNHNN and CDR2 SYGVQD (reference sequence). The CDR3 is 12 amino acids. The chain employs TRBV10-1 and TRBJ1-1; 8 bases match TRBD1. This clonotype was obtained from an older woman with acute or convalescent COVID-19. Sequenced: peripheral blood. The DNA of the CDR3 is TGCGCCAGCAGTGAGGGACAGGGAGAAGCTTTCTTT. Translating it yields CASSEGQGEAFF.